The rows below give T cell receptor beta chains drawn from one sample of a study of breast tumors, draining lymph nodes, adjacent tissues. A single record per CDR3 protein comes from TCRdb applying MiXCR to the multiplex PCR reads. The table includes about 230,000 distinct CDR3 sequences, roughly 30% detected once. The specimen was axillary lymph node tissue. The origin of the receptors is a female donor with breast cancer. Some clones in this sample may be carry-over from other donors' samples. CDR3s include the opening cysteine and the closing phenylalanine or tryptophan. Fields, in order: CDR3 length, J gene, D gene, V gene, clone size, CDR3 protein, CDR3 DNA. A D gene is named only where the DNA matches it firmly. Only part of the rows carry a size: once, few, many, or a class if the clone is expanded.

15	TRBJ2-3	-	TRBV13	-	CASSLGGGPTDTQYF	TGTGCCAGCAGCTTGGGTGGGGGACCGACAGATACGCAGTATTTT
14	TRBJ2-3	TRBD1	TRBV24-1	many	CATRTTGGPDTQYF	TGTGCCACCAGGACGACAGGGGGCCCAGATACGCAGTATTTT
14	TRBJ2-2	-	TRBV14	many	CASSQVDGTGELFF	TGTGCCAGCAGCCAAGTCGACGGGACCGGGGAGCTGTTTTTT
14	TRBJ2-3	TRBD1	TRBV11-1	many	CASGRTGGPDTQYF	TGTGCCAGCGGACGGACAGGGGGCCCAGATACGCAGTATTTT
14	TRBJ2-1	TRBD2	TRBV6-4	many	CAIRPGGIGNEQFF	TGTGCCATCCGACCCGGGGGGATTGGCAATGAGCAGTTCTTC
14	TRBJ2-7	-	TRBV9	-	CASSVISGAREQYF	TGTGCCAGCAGCGTGATCTCTGGGGCTCGCGAGCAGTACTTC
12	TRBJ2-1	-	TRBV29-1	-	CSVSIFIAEQFF	TGCAGCGTTTCCATCTTTATCGCTGAGCAGTTCTTC
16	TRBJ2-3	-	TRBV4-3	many	CASSHLTSQDTDTQYF	TGCGCCAGCAGCCATCTTACGAGCCAGGACACAGATACGCAGTATTTT
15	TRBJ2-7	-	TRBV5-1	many	CASSLVYRSSYEQYF	TGCGCCAGCAGCTTGGTATACAGATCCTCCTACGAGCAGTACTTC
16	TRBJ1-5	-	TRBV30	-	CAWSRGSISPSQPQHF	TGTGCCTGGAGTAGAGGGTCAATCAGCCCCAGTCAGCCCCAGCATTTT